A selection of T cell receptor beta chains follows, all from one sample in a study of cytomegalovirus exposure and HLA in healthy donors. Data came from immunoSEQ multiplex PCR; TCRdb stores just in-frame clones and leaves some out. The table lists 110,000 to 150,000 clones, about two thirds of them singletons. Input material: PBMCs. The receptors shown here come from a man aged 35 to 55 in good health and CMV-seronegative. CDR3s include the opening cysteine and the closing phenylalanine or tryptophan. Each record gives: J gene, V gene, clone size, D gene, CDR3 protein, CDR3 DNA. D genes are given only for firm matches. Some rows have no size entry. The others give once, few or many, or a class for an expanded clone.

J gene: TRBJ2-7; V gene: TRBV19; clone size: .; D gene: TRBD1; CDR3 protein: CASSIGGQGAVEQYF; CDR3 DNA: TGTGCCAGTAGTATCGGGGGACAGGGGGCCGTTGAGCAGTACTTC
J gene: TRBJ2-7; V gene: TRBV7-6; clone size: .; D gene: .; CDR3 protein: CASSLVEYEQYF; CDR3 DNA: TGTGCCAGCAGCTTAGTGGAGTACGAGCAGTACTTC
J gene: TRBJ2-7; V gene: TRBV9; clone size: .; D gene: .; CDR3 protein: CASSVEAGNYEQYF; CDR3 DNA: TGTGCCAGCAGCGTAGAGGCGGGTAACTACGAGCAGTACTTC
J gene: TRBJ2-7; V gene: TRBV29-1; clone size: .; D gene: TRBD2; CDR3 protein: CSVGWGGYEQYF; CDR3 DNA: TGCAGCGTTGGTTGGGGGGGATACGAGCAGTACTTC
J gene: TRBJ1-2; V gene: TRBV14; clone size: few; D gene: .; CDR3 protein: CASSPRTDYGYTF; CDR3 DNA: TGTGCCAGCAGCCCCAGGACAGACTATGGCTACACCTTC
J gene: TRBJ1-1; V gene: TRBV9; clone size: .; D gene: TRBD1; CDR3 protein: CASSVGTGAVGTEAFF; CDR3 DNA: TGTGCCAGCAGCGTAGGGACAGGGGCCGTAGGCACTGAAGCTTTCTTT
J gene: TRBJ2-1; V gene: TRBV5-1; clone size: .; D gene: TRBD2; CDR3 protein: CASSLVLSGGYNEQFF; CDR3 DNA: TGCGCCAGCAGCTTGGTTCTTAGCGGGGGATACAATGAGCAGTTCTTC
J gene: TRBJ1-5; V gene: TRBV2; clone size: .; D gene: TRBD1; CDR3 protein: CASSRTGGFQPQHF; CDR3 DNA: TGTGCCAGCAGTAGGACAGGGGGCTTTCAGCCCCAGCATTTT
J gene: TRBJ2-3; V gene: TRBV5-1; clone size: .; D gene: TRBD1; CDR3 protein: CASSPSGTGAGDTQYF; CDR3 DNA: TGCGCCAGCAGCCCCTCCGGGACAGGGGCCGGAGATACGCAGTATTTT
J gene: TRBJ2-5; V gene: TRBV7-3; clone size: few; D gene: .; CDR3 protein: CASSLNSGEQETQYF; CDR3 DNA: TGTGCCAGCAGCTTAAATTCAGGGGAACAAGAGACCCAGTACTTC
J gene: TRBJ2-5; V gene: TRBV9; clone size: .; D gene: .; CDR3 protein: CASSVGVGGETQYF; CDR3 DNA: TGTGCCAGCAGCGTAGGCGTCGGTGGAGAGACCCAGTACTTC
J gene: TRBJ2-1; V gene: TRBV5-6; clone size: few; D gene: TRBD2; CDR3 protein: CASSLGVAGGGEQFF; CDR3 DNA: TGTGCCAGCAGCTTGGGGGTAGCGGGAGGTGGTGAGCAGTTCTTC
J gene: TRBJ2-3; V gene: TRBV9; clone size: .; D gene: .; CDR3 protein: CASSVEGGGTDTQYF; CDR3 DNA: TGTGCCAGCAGCGTAGAAGGCGGGGGCACAGATACGCAGTATTTT
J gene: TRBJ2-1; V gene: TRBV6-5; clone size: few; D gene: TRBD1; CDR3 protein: CASSYSRDRVNEQFF; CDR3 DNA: TGTGCCAGCAGTTACTCGCGGGACAGGGTCAATGAGCAGTTCTTC
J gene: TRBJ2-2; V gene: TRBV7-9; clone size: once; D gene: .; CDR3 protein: CASSSPGEAAGELFF; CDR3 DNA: TGTGCCAGCAGCTCCCCCGGGGAGGCGGCCGGGGAGCTGTTTTTT
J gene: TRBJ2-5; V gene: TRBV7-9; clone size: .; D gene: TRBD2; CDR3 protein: CASSPREGLRETQYF; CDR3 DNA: TGTGCCAGCAGTCCAAGGGAGGGACTTAGAGAGACCCAGTACTTC
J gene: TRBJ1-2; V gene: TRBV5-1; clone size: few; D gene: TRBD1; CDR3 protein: CASSQGTGQNYYGYTF; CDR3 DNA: TGCGCCAGCAGCCAAGGGACAGGACAAAACTACTATGGCTACACCTTC
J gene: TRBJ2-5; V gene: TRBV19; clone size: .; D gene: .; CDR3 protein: CASSIEGETQYF; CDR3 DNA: TGTGCCAGTAGTATCGAGGGAGAGACCCAGTACTTC
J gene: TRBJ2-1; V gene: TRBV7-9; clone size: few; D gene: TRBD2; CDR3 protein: CASSFLSGRANEQFF; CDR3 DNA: TGTGCCAGCAGCTTTCTTAGCGGGAGGGCCAATGAGCAGTTCTTC
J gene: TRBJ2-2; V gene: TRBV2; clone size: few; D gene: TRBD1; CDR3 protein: CASSEIGQGQNTGELFF; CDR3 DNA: TGTGCCAGCAGTGAAATTGGACAGGGGCAAAACACCGGGGAGCTGTTTTTT
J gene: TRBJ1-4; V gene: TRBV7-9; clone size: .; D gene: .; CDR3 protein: CASSLVAQIPSTNEKLFF; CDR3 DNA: TGTGCCAGCAGCTTAGTGGCACAAATACCCTCAACTAATGAAAAACTGTTTTTT
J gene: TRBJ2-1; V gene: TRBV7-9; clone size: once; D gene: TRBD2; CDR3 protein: CASPRQGGILRGEQFF; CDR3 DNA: TGTGCCAGCCCCCGCCAGGGAGGGATCCTTAGGGGTGAGCAGTTCTTC
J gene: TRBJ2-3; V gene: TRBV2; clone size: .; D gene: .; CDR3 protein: CASSEGSGGTDTQYF; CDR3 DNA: TGTGCCAGCAGTGAAGGATCAGGGGGCACAGATACGCAGTATTTT
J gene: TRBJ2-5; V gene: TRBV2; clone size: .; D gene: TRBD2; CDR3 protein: CASILTSGKETQYF; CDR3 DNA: TGTGCCAGCATACTTACTAGCGGGAAGGAGACCCAGTACTTC
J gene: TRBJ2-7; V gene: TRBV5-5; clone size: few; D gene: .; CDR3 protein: CASSPREGGFTPYEQYF; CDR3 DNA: TGTGCCAGCAGCCCCAGGGAGGGGGGATTTACCCCCTACGAGCAGTACTTC
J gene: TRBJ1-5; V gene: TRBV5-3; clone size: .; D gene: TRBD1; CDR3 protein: CARSLQTGRFDQPQHF; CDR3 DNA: TGTGCCAGAAGCCTACAGACAGGGAGGTTCGATCAGCCCCAGCATTTT
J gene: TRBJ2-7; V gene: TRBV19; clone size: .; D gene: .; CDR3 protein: CASSKATLTGTPYEQYF; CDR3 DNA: TGTGCCAGTAGTAAAGCAACCCTGACAGGGACTCCCTACGAGCAGTACTTC
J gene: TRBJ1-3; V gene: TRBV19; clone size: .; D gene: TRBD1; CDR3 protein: CASSIREGGFGNTIYF; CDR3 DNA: TGTGCCAGTAGTATTCGTGAAGGGGGCTTTGGAAACACCATATATTTT
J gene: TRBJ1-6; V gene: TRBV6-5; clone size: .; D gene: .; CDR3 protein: CASSYQWFYNSPLHF; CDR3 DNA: TGTGCCAGCAGTTACCAGTGGTTCTATAATTCACCCCTCCACTTT
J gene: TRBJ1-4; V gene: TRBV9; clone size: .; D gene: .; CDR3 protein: CASSVGGLEEKLFF; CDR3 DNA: TGTGCCAGCAGCGTAGGAGGTCTGGAGGAAAAACTGTTTTTT
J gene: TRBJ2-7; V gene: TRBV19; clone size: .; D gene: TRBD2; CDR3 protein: CASSPLLAGVYEQYF; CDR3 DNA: TGTGCCAGTAGCCCGCTACTAGCGGGAGTGTACGAGCAGTACTTC
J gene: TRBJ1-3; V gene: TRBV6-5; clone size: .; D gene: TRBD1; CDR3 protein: CASSRVDRGVYTIYF; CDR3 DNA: TGTGCCAGCAGCCGCGTGGACAGGGGAGTATACACCATATATTTT
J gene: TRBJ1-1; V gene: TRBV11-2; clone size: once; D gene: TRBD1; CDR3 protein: CASSFSGQGQTEAFF; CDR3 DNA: TGTGCCAGCAGCTTTTCTGGACAGGGTCAAACTGAAGCTTTCTTT
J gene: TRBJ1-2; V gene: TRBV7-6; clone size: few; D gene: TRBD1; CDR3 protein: CASSPDRLYGYTF; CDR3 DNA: TGTGCCAGCAGCCCGGACAGGCTCTATGGCTACACCTTC
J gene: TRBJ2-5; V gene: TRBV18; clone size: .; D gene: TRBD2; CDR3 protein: CASSPPASGQETQYF; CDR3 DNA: TGTGCCAGCTCACCACCGGCTAGCGGCCAAGAGACCCAGTACTTC
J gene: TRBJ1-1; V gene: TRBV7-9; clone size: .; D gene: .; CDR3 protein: CASKPPRGATEAFF; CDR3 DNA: TGTGCCAGCAAACCCCCTCGGGGTGCCACTGAAGCTTTCTTT
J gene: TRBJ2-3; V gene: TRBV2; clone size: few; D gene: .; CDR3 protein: CASSELVAADTQYF; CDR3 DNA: TGTGCCAGCAGTGAGTTGGTTGCGGCAGATACGCAGTATTTT
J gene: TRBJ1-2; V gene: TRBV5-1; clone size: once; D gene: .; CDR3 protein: CASSSGTRGYGYTF; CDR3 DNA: TGCGCCAGCAGCTCCGGGACACGGGGCTATGGCTACACCTTC
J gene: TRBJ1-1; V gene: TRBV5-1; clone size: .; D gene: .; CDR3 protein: CASSWGGVNTEAFF; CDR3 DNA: TGCGCCAGCAGTTGGGGGGGGGTGAACACTGAAGCTTTCTTT
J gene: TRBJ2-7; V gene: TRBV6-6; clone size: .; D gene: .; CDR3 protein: CASSYRTYEQYF; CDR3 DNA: TGTGCCAGCAGTTACCGTACCTACGAGCAGTACTTC
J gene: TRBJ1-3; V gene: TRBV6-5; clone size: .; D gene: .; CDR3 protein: CASSYSQRIRGNTIYF; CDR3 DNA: TGTGCCAGCAGTTACTCGCAGAGGATAAGAGGAAACACCATATATTTT
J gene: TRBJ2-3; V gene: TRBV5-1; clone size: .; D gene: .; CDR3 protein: CASSLGGGTDTQYF; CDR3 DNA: TGCGCCAGCAGCTTGGGGGGCGGCACAGATACGCAGTATTTT
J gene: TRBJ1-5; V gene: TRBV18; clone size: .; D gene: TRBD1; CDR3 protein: CASSPPGQGRQPQHF; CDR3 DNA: TGTGCCAGCTCACCACCCGGACAGGGTCGACAGCCCCAGCATTTT
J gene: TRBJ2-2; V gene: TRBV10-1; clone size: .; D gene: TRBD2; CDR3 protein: CASSPRGRAGELFF; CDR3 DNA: TGCGCCAGCAGCCCCCGCGGGAGGGCCGGGGAGCTGTTTTTT
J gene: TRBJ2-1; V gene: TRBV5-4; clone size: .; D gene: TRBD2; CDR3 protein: CASSLARGGINNEQFF; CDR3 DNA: TGTGCCAGCAGCTTGGCTCGCGGGGGGATTAACAATGAGCAGTTCTTC
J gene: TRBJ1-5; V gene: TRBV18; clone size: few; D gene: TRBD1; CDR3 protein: CASSPTGDQPQHF; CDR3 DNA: TGTGCCAGCTCCCCGACAGGGGATCAGCCCCAGCATTTT
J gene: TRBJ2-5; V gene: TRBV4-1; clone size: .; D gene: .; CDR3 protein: CASSQGTRQETQYF; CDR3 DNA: TGCGCCAGCAGCCAAGGAACCAGACAAGAGACCCAGTACTTC
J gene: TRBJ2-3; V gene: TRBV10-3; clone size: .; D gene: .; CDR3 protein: CAISAGLSTDTQYF; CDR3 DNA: TGTGCCATCAGTGCCGGACTCAGCACAGATACGCAGTATTTT
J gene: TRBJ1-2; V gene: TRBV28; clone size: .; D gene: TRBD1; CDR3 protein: CASSFGTGAAYGYTF; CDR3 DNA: TGTGCCAGCAGTTTCGGGACAGGGGCCGCCTATGGCTACACCTTC
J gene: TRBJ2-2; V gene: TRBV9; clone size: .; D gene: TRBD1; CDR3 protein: CASSVVTGGTGELFF; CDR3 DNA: TGTGCCAGCAGCGTAGTGACAGGGGGCACCGGGGAGCTGTTTTTT
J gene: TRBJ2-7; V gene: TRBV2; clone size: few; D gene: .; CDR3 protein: CASGTNYEQYF; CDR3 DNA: TGTGCCAGCGGCACAAACTACGAGCAGTACTTC
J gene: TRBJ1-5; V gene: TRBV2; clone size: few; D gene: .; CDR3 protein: CASTATANQPQHF; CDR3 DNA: TGTGCCAGCACCGCGACTGCAAATCAGCCCCAGCATTTT
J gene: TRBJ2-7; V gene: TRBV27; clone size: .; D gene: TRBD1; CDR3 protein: CASKDGQGALYEQYF; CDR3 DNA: TGTGCCAGCAAGGACGGACAGGGGGCTTTATACGAGCAGTACTTC
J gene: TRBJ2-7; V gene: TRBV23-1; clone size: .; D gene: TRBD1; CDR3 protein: CASSHSSRQGGYEQYF; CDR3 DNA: TGCGCCAGCAGTCATTCCAGCCGACAGGGCGGTTACGAGCAGTACTTC
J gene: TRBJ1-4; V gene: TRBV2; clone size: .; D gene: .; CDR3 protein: CASSENRVDEKLFF; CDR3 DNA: TGTGCCAGCAGTGAAAACAGGGTGGATGAAAAACTGTTTTTT
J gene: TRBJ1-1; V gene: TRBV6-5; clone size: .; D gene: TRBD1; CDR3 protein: CASRKDRGTEAFF; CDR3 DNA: TGTGCCAGCAGGAAGGACAGGGGCACTGAAGCTTTCTTT
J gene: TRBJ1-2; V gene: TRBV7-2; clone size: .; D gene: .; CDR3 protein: CASSFDSSPYGYTF; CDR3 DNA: TGTGCCAGCAGCTTCGACAGCTCGCCCTATGGCTACACCTTC